This entry features one TCR beta chain sequence. This entry comes from a study of blood T cell repertoires in COVID-19. The overall study: The United States, Italy and Spain were the sources of the acute and convalescent COVID-19 samples. T cells, B-cell-depleted T cells, or PBMCs supplied cDNA or gDNA.

Per the authors' pipeline: By means of reference gene primer amplification, nucleated cell counts were estimated. Data came from immunoSEQ multiplex PCR; TCRdb stores just in-frame clones and leaves some out. That table is the source of V, J and clone size, and D and trimming were worked out from the DNA. Of tens of thousands of clones detected, roughly nine tenths appear once; the ten largest clones hold roughly 10%. The receptor was derived from a human donor with active COVID-19. The donor label of this sample is uncertain. Sample: peripheral blood.

The CDR3 reads CASSLDGERGYTF. CDR3 sequence (DNA): TGTGCCAGCAGCTTGGATGGCGAGAGGGGCTACACCTTC. The genes are TRBV5-4 and TRBJ1-2; no clear D. Germline assignment: CDR1 SGHNT and CDR2 YYREEE (reference sequence). The V end lost 0 bases, the J end lost 8 bases, and 11 bases lay between the germline ends. The CDR3 has 13 amino acids.